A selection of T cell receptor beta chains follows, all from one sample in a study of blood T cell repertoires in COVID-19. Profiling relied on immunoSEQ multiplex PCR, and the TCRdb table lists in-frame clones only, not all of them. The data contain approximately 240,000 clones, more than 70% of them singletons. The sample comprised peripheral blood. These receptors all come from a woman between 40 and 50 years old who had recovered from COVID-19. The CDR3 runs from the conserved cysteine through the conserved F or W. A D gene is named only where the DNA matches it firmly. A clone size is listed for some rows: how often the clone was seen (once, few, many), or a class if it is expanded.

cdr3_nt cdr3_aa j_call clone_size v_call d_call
TGTGCCAGCAGCTCTTCTCCCCGGGGACAGGGTTCAATCGGGCAAAACATTCAGTACTTC CASSSSPRGQGSIGQNIQYF TRBJ2-4 . TRBV6-6 TRBD1
TGTGCCAGCGGGCGGGGGACTGGAAACACCATATATTTT CASGRGTGNTIYF TRBJ1-3 once TRBV2 .
TGTGCCAGCAGTTATGTACAGCACAATCAGCCCCAGCATTTT CASSYVQHNQPQHF TRBJ1-5 . TRBV6-6 .
TGTGCCTGGAGTGTCGGACGTGACAGAGCCCTCCAGTTCTTC CAWSVGRDRALQFF TRBJ2-1 . TRBV30 .
TGTGCCAGCAGAAGGACAGGGAGCTCCTACAATGAGCAGTTCTTC CASRRTGSSYNEQFF TRBJ2-1 . TRBV5-5 TRBD1
TGTGCCACCAGCAGAGATCACCGTAAGCTATCACCCCTCCACTTT CATSRDHRKLSPLHF TRBJ1-6 few TRBV15 .
TGTGCCAGCAGCAGGGGAGGTCGGGCGTTTGGGGCCAACGTCCTGACTTTC CASSRGGRAFGANVLTF TRBJ2-6 . TRBV6-2/TRBV6-3 .
TGTGCCAGCAGTCTTTTGACCCCGGGACAGGGCTACGAGCAGTACTTC CASSLLTPGQGYEQYF TRBJ2-7 once TRBV5-4 TRBD1
TGTGCCAGCAGCTTAGCTCGGCGGGACAGGCACGGGGAGAGGAACGAGCAGTACTTC CASSLARRDRHGERNEQYF TRBJ2-7 . TRBV7-9 TRBD1
TGTGCCAGCAGCGATAATATAGCGGCGACCCAGTTCTTC CASSDNIAATQFF TRBJ2-1 . TRBV7-8 .
TGTGCCAGCAGCTTGGGCTGGACAGGGGATTATGGCTACACCTTC CASSLGWTGDYGYTF TRBJ1-2 . TRBV5-6 TRBD1
TGTGCCAGCTCATCACTTCGTCTGACTAGCGGCACCGGGGAGCTGTTTTTT CASSSLRLTSGTGELFF TRBJ2-2 . TRBV18 TRBD2
TGTGCCAGCAGCTCATTCCCCAGGGGTCCCACAGATACGCAGTATTTT CASSSFPRGPTDTQYF TRBJ2-3 . TRBV7-2 .
TGTGCCAGCAGCCCTCTACAGGGTGTGAACAATGAGCAGTTCTTC CASSPLQGVNNEQFF TRBJ2-1 . TRBV7-9 .
TGTGCCAGTACCGACAGGAGGGAAGCTTTCTTT CASTDRREAFF TRBJ1-1 . TRBV19 .
TGTGCCAGTACTACCACACTAGCGGGCGAAGAGACCCAGTACTTC CASTTTLAGEETQYF TRBJ2-5 . TRBV19 TRBD2
TGTGCCACCAGTGATTTACAACAGGGGAGATACGAGCAGTACTTC CATSDLQQGRYEQYF TRBJ2-7 . TRBV24-1 TRBD1
TGTGCCAGCAGTTTAGAGAGGACAGCGCGGAACACCGGGGAGCTGTTTTTT CASSLERTARNTGELFF TRBJ2-2 . TRBV27 .
TGTGCCAGCAGCCAAGAAGTAGGGACAGGGAACACTCGGCCCTATGGCTACACCTTC CASSQEVGTGNTRPYGYTF TRBJ1-2 few TRBV3-1/TRBV3-2 TRBD1
TGTGCCAGCAGCGGAACTACAGGTTTAGCGGGGGGAAATACGCAGTATTTT CASSGTTGLAGGNTQYF TRBJ2-3 . TRBV5-5 TRBD2
TGTGCCTGGATGGGCCAGAATAATTCACCCCTCCACTTT CAWMGQNNSPLHF TRBJ1-6 . TRBV30 .
TGCGCCAGCAGCTTGGGGGACAGGGAGGTTAATGAAAAACTGTTTTTT CASSLGDREVNEKLFF TRBJ1-4 . TRBV5-1 TRBD1
TGTGCCAGCAGCTTTGGTAGCGGGGGGGCCAGCGAGACCCAGTACTTC CASSFGSGGASETQYF TRBJ2-5 . TRBV5-4 TRBD2
TGTGCCACCAGTGACCCGGACAGGCATGGCTACACCTTC CATSDPDRHGYTF TRBJ1-2 . TRBV24-1 TRBD1
TGTGCCAGTAAGCGGGCTGGCGGCACAGATACGCAGTATTTT CASKRAGGTDTQYF TRBJ2-3 . TRBV19 .
TGTGCCAGCAGCGGATTAGCGGGAAACTCCTACAATGAGCAGTTCTTC CASSGLAGNSYNEQFF TRBJ2-1 . TRBV5-6 TRBD2
TGCGCCAGCAGCCAAGGGGGAGGGAGCACAGATACGCAGTATTTT CASSQGGGSTDTQYF TRBJ2-3 . TRBV4-3 TRBD2
TGTGCCAGCAGCTTAGCCGTTTGGACTAGCGGCTACAATGAGCAGTTCTTC CASSLAVWTSGYNEQFF TRBJ2-1 . TRBV7-2 TRBD2
TGTGCCAGCAGGTCGTTGTCTAGCGTCTACGAGCAGTACTTC CASRSLSSVYEQYF TRBJ2-7 . TRBV6-5 .
TGTGCCAGCAGCCTAGTGGAGGGACAGGGGACAGATACGCAGTATTTT CASSLVEGQGTDTQYF TRBJ2-3 . TRBV9 TRBD1
TGTGCCAGTAGTATTGACAGGTCCATACAGCCCCAGCATTTT CASSIDRSIQPQHF TRBJ1-5 . TRBV19 .
TGTGCCAGCAGCTTCGTTTCGAGCGCCCTTTACGAGCAGTACTTC CASSFVSSALYEQYF TRBJ2-7 few TRBV11-2 .
TGTGCCAGCAGCTCCTTGACAGGCGGAACAGATACGCAGTATTTT CASSSLTGGTDTQYF TRBJ2-3 few TRBV7-9 .
TGTGCCAGTAGTATACCACAGACAGGCAATAGCAATCAGCCCCAGCATTTT CASSIPQTGNSNQPQHF TRBJ1-5 . TRBV19 .
TGTGCCACCAGCAGAGATAGAACAGGGAGGGGTTCACCCCTCCACTTT CATSRDRTGRGSPLHF TRBJ1-6 . TRBV15 .
TGCGCCAGCAGCCTAGTTGGGGGGACAGGGGGGCTAGGTTCACCCCTCCACTTT CASSLVGGTGGLGSPLHF TRBJ1-6 . TRBV4-1 TRBD1
TGTGCTAGCAGCTCGACCCGGACTAGCGGTACCGGGGAGCTGTTTTTT CASSSTRTSGTGELFF TRBJ2-2 . TRBV7-7 TRBD2
TGTGCCAGTAGTATAGGGGAACAGGGCGCAGATACGCAGTATTTT CASSIGEQGADTQYF TRBJ2-3 . TRBV19 .
TGTGCCAGCAGCTTACTGGCTAGCGGCGTAACCTACAATGAGCAGTTCTTC CASSLLASGVTYNEQFF TRBJ2-1 . TRBV7-2 TRBD2
TGCGCCAGCAGCTTGGGAGAAGGGGTTTACAATGAGCAGTTCTTC CASSLGEGVYNEQFF TRBJ2-1 . TRBV5-1 .
TGTGCCAGTAGTATGGGGGCACCGGGGAACACCGGGGAGCTGTTTTTT CASSMGAPGNTGELFF TRBJ2-2 . TRBV19 .
TGTGCCAGCAGTATTCACCTGTACAGGGAGATCGGCGGCAATCAGCCCCAGCATTTT CASSIHLYREIGGNQPQHF TRBJ1-5 . TRBV6-7 .
TGCGCCAGCAGCCCCCGGACAGATTACACCGGGGAGCTGTTTTTT CASSPRTDYTGELFF TRBJ2-2 few TRBV5-1 .
TGTGCCAGCAGCTTAGCGCCCTTTGGGGGGAAAGGGACCGATTACGAGCAGTACTTC CASSLAPFGGKGTDYEQYF TRBJ2-7 . TRBV7-2 .
TGCGCCAGCAGCTTGAGGCTAGCGGGAGCCGATGAGCAGTTCTTC CASSLRLAGADEQFF TRBJ2-1 . TRBV5-1 TRBD2
TGCGCCAGCAGCTTGGCCTGGGCGGGAAGGAACAATGAGCAGTTCTTC CASSLAWAGRNNEQFF TRBJ2-1 . TRBV5-1 .
TGTGCCAGCAGCCCAGAAAGGAGGGACTACACCTTC CASSPERRDYTF TRBJ1-2 . TRBV7-2 .
TGTGCCAGTAGTATGAATCCCTATAGCAATCAGCCCCAGCATTTT CASSMNPYSNQPQHF TRBJ1-5 . TRBV19 .
TGTGCCACCAGCAGAGATCGTATCTCTAACTGGCTAGCGGGGGCGAACACCGGGGAGCTGTTTTTT CATSRDRISNWLAGANTGELFF TRBJ2-2 once TRBV15 TRBD2
TGTGCCAGCAGCTTAGAATACCGGGACAGGACTTCACCCCTCCACTTT CASSLEYRDRTSPLHF TRBJ1-6 . TRBV7-3 TRBD1
TGTGCCAGCAGTTCCGCAACAGGGGGGGGCTACACCTTC CASSSATGGGYTF TRBJ1-2 . TRBV12-3/TRBV12-4 TRBD1
TGTGCCAGCAGGGTCTTGGAGGTAAGGCACACTGAAGCTTTCTTT CASRVLEVRHTEAFF TRBJ1-1 . TRBV7-9 .
TGTGCCAGCAGCAAGGGCAGGGGCACAACTAATGAAAAACTGTTTTTT CASSKGRGTTNEKLFF TRBJ1-4 . TRBV21-1 .
TGTGCCAGCAGAATGACAGCGTCCTCCTACGAGCAGTACTTC CASRMTASSYEQYF TRBJ2-7 . TRBV6-5 .
TGTGCCAGCAGCTTGGGGCACCAAGAGACCCAGTACTTC CASSLGHQETQYF TRBJ2-5 . TRBV11-2 .
TGCGCCAGCAGCTTGACTAGCGGGGACACCGGGGAGCTGTTTTTT CASSLTSGDTGELFF TRBJ2-2 . TRBV5-1 TRBD2
TGTGCCAGCAGCTTAGGATACGGGGGGGAACACGAGCAGTACTTC CASSLGYGGEHEQYF TRBJ2-7 . TRBV7-2 TRBD2
TGTGCCACGTCCGGGGGGGAGGGAGTAAGGGCCCAGCATTTT CATSGGEGVRAQHF TRBJ1-5 . TRBV24-1 .